The clone carrying this TCR beta chain was counted at least ten times. J was trimmed by 2 bases and V by 0 bases; bases with no gene match: 5. In germline, CDR1 is DFQATT, CDR2 SNEGSKA (reference sequence). The CDR3 runs to 16 residues. MiXCR was run by TCRdb on the multiplex PCR reads, yielding one entry per CDR3 protein. The sample lists about 200,000 distinct CDR3 sequences; less than 35% were seen once. These data come from a study of breast tumors, draining lymph nodes, adjacent tissues. Axillary draining lymph nodes of breast cancer patients supplied the node samples. V usage is TRBV20-1 and J usage is TRBJ2-3, with 10 bases aligning to TRBD2. Sequencing used axillary lymph node tissue. The origin of this receptor is a female donor with breast cancer. Some clones in this sample may be carry-over from other donors' samples. The CDR3 nucleotides are TGCAGTGCTAGAGATCTAACTAGCGGGGACACAGATACGCAGTATTTT. Translated: CSARDLTSGDTDTQYF.